The clone carrying this T cell receptor beta chain came up once. Its specificity is unknown. The primer mix had 60 Vbeta and 13 Jbeta primers. The table came from immunoSEQ multiplex PCR; TCRdb's copy has only in-frame clones and leaves some out. In the table there are about 120,000 clones, 76% of which are singletons. The data belong to a study of cytomegalovirus exposure and HLA in healthy donors. As for the study in general: HLA-typed donors contributed approximately 92 million unique TCRs, which were held in an early data release. Study-wide results and caveats: For cytomegalovirus status, the classifier reportedly gave diagnoses with high specificity and sensitivity. Per published accounts, TCR beta sequences correctly predicted the HLA-A and HLA-B alleles of most subjects. Roughly uniform depth of sequencing across donors was assumed in presence/absence analyses.

This CDR3 is built from 13 residues. Germline V gene sequence: CDR1 SQVTM, CDR2 ANQGSEA. The sample consisted of PBMCs. This sequence was found in a woman aged 40 to 50 in good health and CMV-seropositive. This chain joins TRBV29-1 and TRBJ2-5; 8 bases match TRBD2. With the DNA end fitting TRBJ2-7 better, the J assignment may be wrong. CDR3 nucleotides: TGCAGCGCCGCCGGGACTAGAAGCTACGAGCAGTACTTC. Encoded protein: CSAAGTRSYEQYF.